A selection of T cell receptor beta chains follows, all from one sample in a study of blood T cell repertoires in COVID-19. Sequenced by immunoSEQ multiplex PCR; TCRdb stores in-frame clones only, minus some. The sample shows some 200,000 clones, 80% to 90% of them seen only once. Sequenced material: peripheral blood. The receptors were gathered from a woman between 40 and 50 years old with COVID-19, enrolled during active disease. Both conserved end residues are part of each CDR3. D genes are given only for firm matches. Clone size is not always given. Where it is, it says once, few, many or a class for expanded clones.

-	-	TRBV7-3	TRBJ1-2	TGTGCCAGCACCGGGACACCCCCTAACTATGGCTACACCTTC	CASTGTPPNYGYTF
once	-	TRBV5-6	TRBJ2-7	TGTGCCAGCAGCCCCCAGGGGAGGGCCACCTACGAGCAGTACTTC	CASSPQGRATYEQYF
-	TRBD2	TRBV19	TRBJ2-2	TGTGCCAGTAGTATACTAGCGGGAGGGCCTTTCTCGAACACCGGGGAGCTGTTTTTT	CASSILAGGPFSNTGELFF
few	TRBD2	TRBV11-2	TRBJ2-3	TGTGCCAGCAGCCAGCCAAAAGCGGGAGGGAGCACAGATACGCAGTATTTT	CASSQPKAGGSTDTQYF
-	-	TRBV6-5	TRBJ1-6	TGTGCCAGCAGTTACTCTCAGTTATCACCCCTCCACTTT	CASSYSQLSPLHF
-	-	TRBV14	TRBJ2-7	TGTGCCAGCAGCCAATACTATCTGTACGAGCAGTACTTC	CASSQYYLYEQYF
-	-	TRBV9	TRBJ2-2	TGTGCCAGCAGCCCCCGGACTGGGACCGGGGAGCTGTTTTTT	CASSPRTGTGELFF
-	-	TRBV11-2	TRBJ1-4	TGTGCCAGCAGCCACAACCGGGTCCTTAATGAAAAACTGTTTTTT	CASSHNRVLNEKLFF
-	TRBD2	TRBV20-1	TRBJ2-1	TGCAGTGCTAGTACGAGCGGGGGGGCAGGTGAGCAGTTCTTC	CSASTSGGAGEQFF
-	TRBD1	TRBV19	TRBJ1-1	TGTGCCAGTAGTATGTCAGGGGGCCACACTGAAGCTTTCTTT	CASSMSGGHTEAFF
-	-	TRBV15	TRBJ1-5	TGTGCCACCAGCAGAGCAGGGTTGGGGCATCAGCCCCAGCATTTT	CATSRAGLGHQPQHF
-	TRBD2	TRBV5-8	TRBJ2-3	TGTGCCAGCAGCTCAGCCGTACTACTAGCGGGAGGCACAGATACGCAGTATTTT	CASSSAVLLAGGTDTQYF
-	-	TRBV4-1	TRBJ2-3	TGCGCCAGCAGCCAAGTGTCTACTGATACGCAGTATTTT	CASSQVSTDTQYF
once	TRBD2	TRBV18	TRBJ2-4	TGTGCCAGCTCACCAGGACTAGCGGAAAACATTCAGTACTTC	CASSPGLAENIQYF
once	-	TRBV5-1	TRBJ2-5	TGCGCCAGTAGTTCTTTAGAGACCCAGTACTTC	CASSSLETQYF
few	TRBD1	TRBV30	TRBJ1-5	TGTGCCTGGAACCTAATGGGACAGGCCGGTCAGCCCCAGCATTTT	CAWNLMGQAGQPQHF